Listed here is a single T cell receptor beta chain. These data are taken from a study of T cell changes during pregnancy in multiple sclerosis. From germline, CDR1 is MNHNY and CDR2 SVGAGI (reference sequence). The CDR3 is 15 residues long. The V gene lost 4 bases and the J gene lost 5 bases, with 15 bases spanning the gap. Sequencing was performed with immunoSEQ multiplex PCR; in TCRdb, only in-frame clones are kept and a portion is missing. The sample holds 15,000 to 20,000 clones, over 70% seen once. This chain uses TRBV6-6 with TRBJ1-5; D is undetermined. The sample here was CD8+ T cells from peripheral blood mononuclear cells, taken after pregnancy. The receptor comes from a female donor in good health, enrolled as a control in a pregnancy study. Here the CDR3 reads CASSSSDISHQPQHF. For the CDR3, the DNA is TGTGCCAGCAGTTCCTCAGACATCAGTCATCAGCCCCAGCATTTT.